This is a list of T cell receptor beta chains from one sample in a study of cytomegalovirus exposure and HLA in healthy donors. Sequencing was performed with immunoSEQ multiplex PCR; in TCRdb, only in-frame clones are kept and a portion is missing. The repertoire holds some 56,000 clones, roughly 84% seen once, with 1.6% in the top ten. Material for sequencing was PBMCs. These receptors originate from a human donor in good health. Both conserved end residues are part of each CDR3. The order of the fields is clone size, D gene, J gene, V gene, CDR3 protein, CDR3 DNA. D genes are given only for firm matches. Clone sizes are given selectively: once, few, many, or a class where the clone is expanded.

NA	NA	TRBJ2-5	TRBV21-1	CASSKWWGAGIQETQYF	NA
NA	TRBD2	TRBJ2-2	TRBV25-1	CASSELASGVPITGELFF	TGTGCCAGCAGTGAATTAGCTAGCGGGGTGCCCATAACCGGGGAGCTGTTTTTT
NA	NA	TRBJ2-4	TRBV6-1	CASSEVPGAKNIQYF	TGTGCCAGCAGTGAAGTCCCGGGGGCCAAAAACATTCAGTACTTC
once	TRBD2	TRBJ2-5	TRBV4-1	CASSRIEPGLEGPKTQYF	TGCGCCAGCAGCCGCATCGAACCGGGACTAGAGGGGCCCAAGACCCAGTACTTC
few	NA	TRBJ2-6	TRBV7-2	CASSFRSGANVLTF	TGTGCCAGCAGCTTCCGTTCTGGGGCCAACGTCCTGACTTTC
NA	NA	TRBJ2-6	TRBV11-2	CASSLDRLSGANVLTF	TGTGCCAGCAGCTTAGACAGGCTCTCTGGGGCCAACGTCCTGACTTTC
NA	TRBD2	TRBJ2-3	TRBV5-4	CASSSGGVRTDTQYF	TGTGCCAGCAGCTCCGGGGGGGTGAGAACAGATACGCAGTATTTT
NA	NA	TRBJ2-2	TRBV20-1	CSARYGGELFF	TGCAGTGCTAGATACGGCGGGGAGCTGTTTTTT
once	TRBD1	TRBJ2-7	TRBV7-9	CASSSATGGGYEQYF	TGTGCCAGCAGCTCCGCGACAGGGGGAGGTTACGAGCAGTACTTC
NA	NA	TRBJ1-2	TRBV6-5	CASSPDSLTFYGYTF	TGTGCCAGCAGTCCGGACAGTTTAACCTTCTATGGCTACACCTTC
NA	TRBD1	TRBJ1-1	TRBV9	CASSVGDRGFVTEAFF	TGTGCCAGCAGCGTCGGGGACAGGGGTTTCGTGACTGAAGCTTTCTTT
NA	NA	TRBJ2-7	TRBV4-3	CASSQEIALRDFQPYEQYF	TGCGCCAGCAGCCAAGAAATTGCCCTTCGGGACTTCCAACCCTACGAGCAGTACTTC
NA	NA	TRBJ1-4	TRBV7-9	CASSPTTRKLFF	TGTGCCAGCAGCCCCACCACCAGAAAACTGTTTTTT
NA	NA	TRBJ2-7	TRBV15	CATSRDPSYEQYF	TGTGCCACCAGCAGAGACCCTTCCTACGAGCAGTACTTC
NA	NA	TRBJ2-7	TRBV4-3	CASSPRGNAEQYF	TGCGCCAGCAGCCCCCGGGGGAACGCAGAGCAGTACTTC
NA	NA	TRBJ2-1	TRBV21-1	CASSIYREASNPLLHNEQFF	TGTGCCAGCAGCATCTACCGGGAGGCCTCCAACCCACTCCTCCACAATGAGCAGTTCTTC
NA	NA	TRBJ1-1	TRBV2	CASSRDTPNSKAFF	TGTGCCAGCAGTAGGGACACCCCAAACAGTAAAGCTTTCTTT
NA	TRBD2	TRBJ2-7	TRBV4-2	CASSQEIAGGPYEQYF	TGTGCCAGCAGCCAAGAAATAGCGGGGGGGCCGTACGAGCAGTACTTC
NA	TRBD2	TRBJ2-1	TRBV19	CASSRGTRSPYNEQFF	TGTGCCAGTAGTCGAGGGACTAGATCCCCCTACAATGAGCAGTTCTTC
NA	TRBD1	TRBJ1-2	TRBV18	CASSPRTGESYGYTF	TGTGCCAGCTCACCACGGACAGGGGAATCCTATGGCTACACCTTC
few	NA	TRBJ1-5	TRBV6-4	CASSEEEHQPQHF	TGTGCCAGCAGTGAAGAAGAACACCAGCCCCAGCATTTT
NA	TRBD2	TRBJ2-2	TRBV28	CASSRWGSGRANTGELFF	TGTGCCAGCAGCCGCTGGGGGAGCGGGAGGGCCAACACCGGGGAGCTGTTTTTT
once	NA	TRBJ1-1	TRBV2	CASSEAGRLNTEAFF	TGTGCCAGCAGTGAAGCGGGCAGGCTGAACACTGAAGCTTTCTTT
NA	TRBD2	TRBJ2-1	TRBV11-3	CASSSSGDYNEQFF	TGTGCCAGCAGCTCTAGCGGGGACTACAATGAGCAGTTCTTC
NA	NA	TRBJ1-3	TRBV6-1	CASSSPGAGNTIYF	TGTGCCAGCAGTTCTCCGGGGGCTGGAAACACCATATATTTT
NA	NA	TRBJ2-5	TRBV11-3	CASSFGRRGKETQYF	TGTGCCAGCAGCTTTGGCCGCAGGGGAAAAGAGACCCAGTACTTC
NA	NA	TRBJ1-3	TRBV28	CASSFDNSGNTIYF	TGTGCCAGCAGTTTCGACAACTCTGGAAACACCATATATTTT
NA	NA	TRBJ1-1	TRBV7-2	CASSLASRNTEAFF	TGTGCCAGCAGCTTAGCGTCCAGAAACACTGAAGCTTTCTTT
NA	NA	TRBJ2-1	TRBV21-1	CASSKEGSGPSYNEQFF	TGTGCCAGCAGCAAAGAAGGTAGCGGACCCTCCTACAATGAGCAGTTCTTC
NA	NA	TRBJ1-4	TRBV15	CATSRGTTIHEKLFF	TGTGCCACCAGCAGAGGGACAACGATTCATGAAAAACTGTTTTTT
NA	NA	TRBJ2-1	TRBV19	CASSIIQRANEQFF	TGTGCCAGTAGTATAATCCAGCGGGCGAATGAGCAGTTCTTC
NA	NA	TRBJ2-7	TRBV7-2	CASSSRQYTLEQYF	TGTGCCAGCAGCTCGAGGCAGTATACGTTAGAGCAGTACTTC
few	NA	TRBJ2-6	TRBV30	CAWSVGNSGANVLTF	TGTGCCTGGAGTGTCGGGAACTCTGGGGCCAACGTCCTGACTTTC